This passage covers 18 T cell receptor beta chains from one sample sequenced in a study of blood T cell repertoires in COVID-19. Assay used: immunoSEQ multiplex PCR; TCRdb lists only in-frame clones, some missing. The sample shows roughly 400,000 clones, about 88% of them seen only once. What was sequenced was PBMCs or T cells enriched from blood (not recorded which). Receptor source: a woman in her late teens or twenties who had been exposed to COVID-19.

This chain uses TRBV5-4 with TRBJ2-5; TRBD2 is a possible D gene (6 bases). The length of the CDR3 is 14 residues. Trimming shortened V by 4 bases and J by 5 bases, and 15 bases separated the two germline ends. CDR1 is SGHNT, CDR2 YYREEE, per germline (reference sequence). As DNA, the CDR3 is TGTGCCAGCAGCCCCGGACTAACCGGGGAGACCCAGTACTTC. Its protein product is CASSPGLTGETQYF.

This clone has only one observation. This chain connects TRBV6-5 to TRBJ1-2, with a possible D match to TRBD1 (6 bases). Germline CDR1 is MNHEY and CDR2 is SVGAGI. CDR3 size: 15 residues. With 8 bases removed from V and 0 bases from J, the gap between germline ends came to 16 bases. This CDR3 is CASYETRGTNYGYTF. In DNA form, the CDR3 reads TGTGCCAGCTATGAAACCAGGGGAACTAACTATGGCTACACCTTC.

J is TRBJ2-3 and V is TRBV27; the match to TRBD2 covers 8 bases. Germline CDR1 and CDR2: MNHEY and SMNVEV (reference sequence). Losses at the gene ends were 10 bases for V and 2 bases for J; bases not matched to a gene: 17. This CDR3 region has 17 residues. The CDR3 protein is CATPEVGSGTPTDTQYF. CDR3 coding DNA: TGTGCCACCCCGGAAGTGGGTAGCGGGACCCCCACAGATACGCAGTATTTT.

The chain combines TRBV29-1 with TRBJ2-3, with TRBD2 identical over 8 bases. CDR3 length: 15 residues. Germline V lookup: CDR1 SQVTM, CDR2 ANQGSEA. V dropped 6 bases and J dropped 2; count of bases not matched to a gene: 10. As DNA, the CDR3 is TGCAGCGTAAAGAGCGGGGGTTACTACACAGATACGCAGTATTTT. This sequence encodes CSVKSGGYYTDTQYF.

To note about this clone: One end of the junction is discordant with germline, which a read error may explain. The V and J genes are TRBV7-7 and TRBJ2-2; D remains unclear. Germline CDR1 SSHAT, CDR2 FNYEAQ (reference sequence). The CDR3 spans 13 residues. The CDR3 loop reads CASSVTNTGELFF. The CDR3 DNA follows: TGTGCTAGCAGCGTAACGAACACCGGGGAGCTGTTTTTT.

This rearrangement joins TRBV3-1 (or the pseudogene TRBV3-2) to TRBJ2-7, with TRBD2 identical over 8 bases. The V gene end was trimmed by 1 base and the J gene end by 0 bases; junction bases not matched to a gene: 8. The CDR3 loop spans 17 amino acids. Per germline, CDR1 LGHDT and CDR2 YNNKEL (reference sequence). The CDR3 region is CASSQGPPSGSSYEQYF. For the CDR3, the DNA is TGTGCCAGCAGCCAAGGCCCTCCTAGCGGGTCCTCCTACGAGCAGTACTTC.

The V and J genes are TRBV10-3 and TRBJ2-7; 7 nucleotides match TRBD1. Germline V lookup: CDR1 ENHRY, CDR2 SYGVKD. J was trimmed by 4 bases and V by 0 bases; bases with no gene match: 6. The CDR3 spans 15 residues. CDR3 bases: TGTGCCATCAGTGAGTCCCACAGGGGAGATTACGAGCAGTACTTC. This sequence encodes CAISESHRGDYEQYF.

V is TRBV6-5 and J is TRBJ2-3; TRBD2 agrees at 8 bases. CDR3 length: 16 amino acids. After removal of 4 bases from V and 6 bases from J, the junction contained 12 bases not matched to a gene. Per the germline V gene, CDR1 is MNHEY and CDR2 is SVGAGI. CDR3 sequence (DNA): TGTGCCAGCAGTTCTTCCGGGCGGGGGGCCAGGGATACGCAGTATTTT. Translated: CASSSSGRGARDTQYF.

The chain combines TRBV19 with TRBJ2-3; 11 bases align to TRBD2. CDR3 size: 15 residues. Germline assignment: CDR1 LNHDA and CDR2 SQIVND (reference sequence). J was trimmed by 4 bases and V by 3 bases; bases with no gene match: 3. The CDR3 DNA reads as TGTGCCAGTAGTATCATAGCGGGGGGGCCAGATACGCAGTATTTT. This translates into CASSIIAGGPDTQYF.

The CDR3: CASSLPGLAGGFAGELFF. The CDR3 DNA sequence: TGTGCCAGCAGCTTACCGGGACTAGCGGGAGGGTTTGCCGGGGAGCTGTTTTTT. J is TRBJ2-2 and V is TRBV5-6, with 16 bases fitting TRBD2. The CDR3 loop spans 18 amino acids. J was trimmed by 6 bases and V by 2 bases; bases with no gene match: 7. Per germline, CDR1 SGHDT and CDR2 YYEEEE.

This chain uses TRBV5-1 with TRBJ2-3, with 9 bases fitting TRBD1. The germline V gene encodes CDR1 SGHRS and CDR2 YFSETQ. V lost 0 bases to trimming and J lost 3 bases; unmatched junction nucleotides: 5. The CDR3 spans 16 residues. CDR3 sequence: CASSLALQGATDTQYF. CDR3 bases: TGCGCCAGCAGCTTGGCCTTACAGGGGGCTACAGATACGCAGTATTTT. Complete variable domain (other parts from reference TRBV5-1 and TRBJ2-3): KAGVTQTPRYLIKTRGQQVTLSCSPISGHRSVSWYQQTPGQGLQFLFEYFSETQRNKGNFPGRFSGRQFSNSRSEMNVSTLELGDSALYLCASSLALQGATDTQYFGPGTRLTVL.

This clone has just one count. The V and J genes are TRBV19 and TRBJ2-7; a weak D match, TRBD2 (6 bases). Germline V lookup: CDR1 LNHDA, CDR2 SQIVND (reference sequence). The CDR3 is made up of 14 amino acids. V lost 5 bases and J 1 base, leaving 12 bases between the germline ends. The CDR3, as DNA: TGTGCCAGTAGTGCCGAGCGGGCGTCCTACGAGCAGTACTTC. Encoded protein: CASSAERASYEQYF.

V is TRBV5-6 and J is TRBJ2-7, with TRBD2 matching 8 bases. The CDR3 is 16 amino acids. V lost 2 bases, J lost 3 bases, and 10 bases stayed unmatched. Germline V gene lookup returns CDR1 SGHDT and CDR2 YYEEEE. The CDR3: CASSFWSAGGYYEQYF. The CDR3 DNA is TGTGCCAGCAGCTTTTGGAGCGCGGGGGGATACTACGAGCAGTACTTC.

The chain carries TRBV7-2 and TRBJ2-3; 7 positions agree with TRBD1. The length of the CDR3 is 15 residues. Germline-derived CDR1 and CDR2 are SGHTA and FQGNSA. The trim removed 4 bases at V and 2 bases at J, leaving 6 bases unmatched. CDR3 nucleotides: TGTGCCAGCAGCTCACGGGACAGCCCCACAGATACGCAGTATTTT. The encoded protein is CASSSRDSPTDTQYF.

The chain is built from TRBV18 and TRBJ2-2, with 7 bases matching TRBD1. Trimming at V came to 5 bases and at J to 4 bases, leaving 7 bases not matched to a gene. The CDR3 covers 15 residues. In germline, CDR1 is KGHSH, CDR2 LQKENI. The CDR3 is CASSSNRGSTGELFF. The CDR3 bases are TGTGCCAGCTCATCCAACAGGGGATCCACCGGGGAGCTGTTTTTT. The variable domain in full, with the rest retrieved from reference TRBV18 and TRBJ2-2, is NAGVMQNPRHLVRRRGQEARLRCSPMKGHSHVYWYRQLPEEGLKFMVYLQKENIIDESGMPKERFSAEFPKEGPSILRIQQVVRGDSAAYFCASSSNRGSTGELFFGEGSRLTVL.

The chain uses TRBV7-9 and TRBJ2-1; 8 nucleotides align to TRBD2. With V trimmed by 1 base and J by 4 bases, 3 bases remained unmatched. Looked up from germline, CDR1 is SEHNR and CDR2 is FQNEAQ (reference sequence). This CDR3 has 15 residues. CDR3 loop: CASSLVGTRYNEQFF. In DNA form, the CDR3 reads TGTGCCAGCAGCTTAGTGGGGACTAGATACAATGAGCAGTTCTTC.

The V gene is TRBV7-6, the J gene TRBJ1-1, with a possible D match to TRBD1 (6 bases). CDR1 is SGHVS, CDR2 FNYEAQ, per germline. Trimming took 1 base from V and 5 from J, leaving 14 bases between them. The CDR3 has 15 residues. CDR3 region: CASSLGPGAGTEAFF. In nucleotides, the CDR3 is TGTGCCAGCAGCTTAGGCCCAGGGGCTGGTACTGAAGCTTTCTTT.

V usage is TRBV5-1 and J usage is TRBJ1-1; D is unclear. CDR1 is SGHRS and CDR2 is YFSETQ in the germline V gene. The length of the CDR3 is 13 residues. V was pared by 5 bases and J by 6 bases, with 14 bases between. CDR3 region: CASSREVGPEAFF. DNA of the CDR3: TGCGCCAGCAGTCGGGAAGTTGGTCCTGAAGCTTTCTTT.